This T cell receptor beta chain was obtained from a study of blood T cell repertoires in COVID-19. The wider study: Researchers got acute and convalescent COVID-19 samples from the United States, Italy and Spain. T cells, B-cell-depleted T cells, or PBMCs provided the cDNA or gDNA that served as material.

Per the original data handling: Nucleated cell number was recorded as an estimate derived from reference gene primer amplification. Repertoires were generated with immunoSEQ multiplex PCR, while TCRdb's copy carries only in-frame clones and drops some. That table furnishes V, J and clone size, whereas the DNA furnished D and trimming. The repertoire consists of some 99,000 clones, with 70% to 90% occurring once and the leading ten covering 4% to 5%. Per the germline V gene, CDR1 is SGHAT and CDR2 is FQNNGV. The length of the CDR3 is 14 residues. V trimming: 5 bases; J trimming: 0 bases; junction bases outside the gene matches: 4.

The TCR was taken from a man between 70 and 80 years old with acute or convalescent COVID-19. The V gene is TRBV11-2, the J gene TRBJ2-7, with 7 bases aligning to TRBD2. Material for sequencing was peripheral blood. CDR3 amino acids: CASSLWTSSYEQYF. In DNA form, the CDR3 reads TGTGCCAGCAGCCTATGGACTAGCTCCTACGAGCAGTACTTC. The whole variable domain, filled in from reference TRBV11-2 and TRBJ2-7, reads EAGVAQSPRYKIIEKRQSVAFWCNPISGHATLYWYQQILGQGPKLLIQFQNNGVVDDSQLPKDRFSAERLKGVDSTLKIQPAKLEDSAVYLCASSLWTSSYEQYFGPGTRLTVT.